These 4 T cell receptor beta chains were all obtained from the same sample, sequenced in a study of technical replicates of blood from several donors. Libraries were prepared by immunoSEQ multiplex PCR; TCRdb keeps only in-frame clonotypes and omits some of them. The data show about 78,000 clones, 95% seen once. Sequencing was performed on T cells isolated from PBMCs. These receptors were collected from a human donor in good health.

The rearrangement links TRBV5-1 to TRBJ2-5; 7 bases match TRBD1. This CDR3 has 15 residues. With V trimmed by 4 bases and J by 1 base, 7 bases remained unmatched. Germline lookup yields CDR1 SGHRS and CDR2 YFSETQ. The CDR3 protein is CASSVNDRAQETQYF. Written as DNA, the CDR3 is TGCGCCAGCAGCGTGAATGACAGGGCCCAAGAGACCCAGTACTTC.

The rearrangement joins TRBV5-1 to TRBJ1-1; no definite D call. Trimming took off 5 bases at V and 8 bases at J, with 16 bases between the two ends. The CDR3 totals 13 residues. Germline CDR1 SGHRS, CDR2 YFSETQ. The CDR3 DNA sequence: TGCGCCAGCAGTTTCAACCGGGATAGAGAAGCTTTCTTT. Amino acid sequence: CASSFNRDREAFF.

V usage is TRBV4-1 and J usage is TRBJ1-5, with 11 positions matching TRBD1. The CDR3 has 17 amino acids. The germline V gene encodes CDR1 MGHRA and CDR2 YSYEKL. After removal of 3 bases from V and 1 base from J, the junction contained 5 bases not matched to a gene. CDR3 coding DNA: TGCGCCAGCAGCCATGGACAGGGGGCGCGGAGCAATCAGCCCCAGCATTTT. This sequence encodes CASSHGQGARSNQPQHF.

J is TRBJ1-1 and V is TRBV4-1; D unresolved. The V gene's germline CDR1 is MGHRA and CDR2 YSYEKL. Deletions cut 0 bases from V and 4 bases from J, with 15 bases between. This CDR3 has 16 amino acids. The CDR3 nucleotides are TGCGCCAGCAGCCAAGATCGGAGGGCCCGGAGCACTGAAGCTTTCTTT. Its protein product is CASSQDRRARSTEAFF.